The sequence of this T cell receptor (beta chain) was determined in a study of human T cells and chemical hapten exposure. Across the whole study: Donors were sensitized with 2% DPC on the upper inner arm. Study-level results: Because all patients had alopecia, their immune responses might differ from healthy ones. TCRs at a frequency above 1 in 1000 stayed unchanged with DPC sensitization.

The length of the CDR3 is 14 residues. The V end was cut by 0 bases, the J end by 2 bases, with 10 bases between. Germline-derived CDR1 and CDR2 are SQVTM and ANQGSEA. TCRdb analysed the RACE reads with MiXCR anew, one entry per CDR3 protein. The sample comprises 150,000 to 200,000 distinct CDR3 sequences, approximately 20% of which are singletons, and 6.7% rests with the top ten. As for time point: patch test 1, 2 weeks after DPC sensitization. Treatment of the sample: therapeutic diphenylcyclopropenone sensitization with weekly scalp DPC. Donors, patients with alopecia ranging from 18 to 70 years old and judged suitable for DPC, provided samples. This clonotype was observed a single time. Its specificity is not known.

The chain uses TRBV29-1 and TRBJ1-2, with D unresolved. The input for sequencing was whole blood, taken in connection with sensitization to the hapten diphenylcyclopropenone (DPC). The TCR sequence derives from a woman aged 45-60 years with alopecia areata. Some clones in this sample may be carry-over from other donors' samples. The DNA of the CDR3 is TGCAGCGTTGAAGATCGGCAGACCAACTATGGCTACACCTTC. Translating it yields CSVEDRQTNYGYTF.